This paragraph reports one T cell receptor (beta chain). Its antigen is unknown. TCRdb's table, derived via immunoSEQ multiplex PCR, lists solely in-frame clones and lacks some. The table lists some 170,000 clones, around 92% of them singletons, with about 0.9% in the top ten. The sample belongs to a study of T cell responses to AZD1222 COVID-19 vaccine. Study findings and constraints: Rises in breadth and depth of Spike-specific TCRs came after two AZD1222 doses.

This sequence was found in an adult in good health. The sample consisted of peripheral blood, taken on day 0 of AZD1222 vaccination.

CDR3 nucleotides: TGCAGTTCAAGTAGATCCTTGGTGCAGTTCTTC. Its translation: CSSSRSLVQFF. The V call is TRBV20-1, the J call TRBJ2-1; D remains ambiguous. The germline V gene has CDR1 DFQATT and CDR2 SNEGSKA (reference sequence). CDR3 length: 11 residues. V gave up 8 bases and J gave up 12 bases, with 17 bases separating them.